This T cell receptor beta chain was captured in a study of OX40 agonist ivuxolimab in advanced cancers. As for the study in general: Of the patients, three showed partial responses, one with hepatocellular carcinoma and two with cutaneous melanoma. Whole-study findings and limits: Low normalized T-cell clonal expansion was also seen in some nonresponders. Relative to CD4+ cells, CD8+ T cells on average had more expanded clones.

J was trimmed by 8 bases and V by 7 bases; bases with no gene match: 20. CDR1 MNHEY and CDR2 SMNVEV come from the germline V gene (reference sequence). This CDR3 is 19 amino acids long. Assay: immunoSEQ multiplex PCR; the TCRdb copy retains only in-frame clones and omits some. Here the sample spans 65,000 to 95,000 clones, 80% to 90% being singletons. Note on this clone: The antigen is not known.

This TCR came from an adult with an advanced solid tumor such as melanoma, head and neck, liver or kidney cancer. The input for sequencing was CD4+ or CD8+ T cells sorted from blood, taken in a trial of the OX40 agonist ivuxolimab. The genes are TRBV27 and TRBJ1-6; 10 bases agree with TRBD1. CDR3 coding DNA: TGTGCCAGCAAGGATCGACCTCCGGGACAGGGGTTAGGAGATTCACCCCTCCACTTT. Amino acids: CASKDRPPGQGLGDSPLHF.